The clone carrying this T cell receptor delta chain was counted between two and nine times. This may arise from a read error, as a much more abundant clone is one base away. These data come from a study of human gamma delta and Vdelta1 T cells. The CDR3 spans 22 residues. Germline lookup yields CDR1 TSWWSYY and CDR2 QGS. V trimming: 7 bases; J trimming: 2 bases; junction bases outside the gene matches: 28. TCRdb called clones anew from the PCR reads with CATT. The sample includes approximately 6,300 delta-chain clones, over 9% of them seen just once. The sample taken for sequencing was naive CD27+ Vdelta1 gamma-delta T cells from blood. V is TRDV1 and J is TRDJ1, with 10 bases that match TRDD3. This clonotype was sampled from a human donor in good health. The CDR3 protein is CALVSLPRLPIGGYRRTDKLIF. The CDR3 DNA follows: TGTGCTCTTGTCTCTCTCCCCCGACTTCCTATTGGGGGATACCGTAGGACCGATAAACTCATCTTT.